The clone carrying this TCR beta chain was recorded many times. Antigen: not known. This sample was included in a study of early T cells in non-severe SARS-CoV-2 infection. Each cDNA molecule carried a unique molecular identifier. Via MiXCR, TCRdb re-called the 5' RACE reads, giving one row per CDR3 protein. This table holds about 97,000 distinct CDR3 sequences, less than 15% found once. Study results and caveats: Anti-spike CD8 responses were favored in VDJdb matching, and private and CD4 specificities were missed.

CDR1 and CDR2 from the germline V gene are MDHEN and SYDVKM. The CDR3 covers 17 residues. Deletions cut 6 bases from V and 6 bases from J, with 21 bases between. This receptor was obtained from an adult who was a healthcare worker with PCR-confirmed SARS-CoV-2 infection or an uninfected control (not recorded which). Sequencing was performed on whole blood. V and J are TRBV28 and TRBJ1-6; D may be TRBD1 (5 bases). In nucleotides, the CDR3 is TGTGCCAGCAGGCTTATCGGGACGGGATTAACTAATTCACCCCTCCACTTT. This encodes CASRLIGTGLTNSPLHF.